This entry features one TCR beta chain sequence. At least ten counts were recorded for this clonotype. Its specific antigen is unknown. No base-level quality is on record; no much larger clone is a single base apart. The iRepertoire nested amplicon-rescue multiplex PCR (arm-PCR) platform was used to amplify TCR alpha and beta CDR3 regions from RNA. The input for one-step reverse transcription and amplification was about 85-400 ng of either tissue mRNA or PBMC total RNA. Following bead purification, Illumina adapters were added by a secondary multiplex PCR, and the libraries were gel-purified between 200 and 400 bp. The libraries contained internal 6-nucleotide barcodes that were used for demultiplexing. Libraries were sequenced on an Illumina MiSeq with 2x220 or 2x250 nucleotide paired-end reads. Turning to the authors' computational methods: Paired reads were merged using FLASH 1.2.11 and aligned with BWA-MEM to the GRCh37 human genome, and TRA and TRB reads were then extracted. V and J assignment used an IMGT-derived reference of cassette sequences and CDR3 motifs that included pseudogenes. Three-frame translation of reads was performed, and productive CDR3s were defined as those with a C...FGXG motif and no stop codons. Unique combinations of V-J cassette pair and CDR3 amino acid sequence were defined as clonotypes. Reads were filtered by Hamming distance, thresholded by each sample's sequence error rate in mapped regions. TCRdb trimmed public reads at Q25 via fastp, called clones via MiXCR and kept in-frame beta chains. Merged by CDR3 protein, the rows form single entries marked with the most common genes and DNA. The V and J calls here are based on TCRdb, not the publication. This sample is represented by 100,000 to 150,000 distinct CDR3 sequences; roughly a quarter of them were singletons. 27% of the sample is taken by the ten largest.

V loses 10 bases, J loses 3 bases, and the germline ends lie 7 bases apart. The CDR3 measures 11 amino acids from cysteine to phenylalanine. Only CDR3 DNA is held: 33 bases, read in frame from base 1. CDR1 is given as MDHEN and CDR2 as SYDVKM, both from the germline V gene. The data originate from a study of glioma-infiltrating T cells (TCRdb year 2016). Background for the entire study: Sequencing of TCR alpha- and beta-chain repertoires was performed on glioma tissue, on non-neoplastic brain tissue, and on matched peripheral blood mononuclear cells. To measure how far tissue and blood T-cell populations diverged, each tissue-infiltrating repertoire was compared against the peripheral blood repertoire of the same patient. The paired cohort was made up of three low-grade glioma patients, eight primary glioblastoma patients and three non-glioma patients who contributed non-neoplastic brain tissue. Findings and caveats that apply to the study as a whole: Group comparisons were based on small numbers of patients: three non-neoplastic, three low-grade glioma and seven to nine glioblastoma patients. Very few CDR3 sequences were shared between tissue and blood, attributed to high CDR3 diversity and limited sampling. VJ-independent divergence between tissue and blood was below expectation in non-neoplastic patients but above expectation in all gliomas, especially low-grade gliomas.

Sample: glioma tissue, nonneoplastic brain tissue, or PBMCs (not recorded which). The sequence links TRBV28 to TRBJ1-5; a confident D gene designation cannot be given. This clonotype was sampled from a human donor with low-grade glioma or glioblastoma, undergoing nonglioma brain surgery, or in good health (not recorded which). The DNA is as follows: TGTGCCAACCGGAACAATCAGCCCCAGCATTTT. This translates into CANRNNQPQHF.